A single sample is the source of the 32 T cell receptor beta chains below, sequenced in a study of OX40 agonist ivuxolimab in advanced cancers. Generated by immunoSEQ multiplex PCR, the TCRdb table keeps only in-frame clones and is missing some. The repertoire holds over 55,000 clones, approximately 90% seen once, with approximately 2.2% in the top ten. Source: CD4+ or CD8+ T cells sorted from blood, taken in a trial of the OX40 agonist ivuxolimab. The receptor source for this set is an adult with an advanced solid tumor such as melanoma, head and neck, liver or kidney cancer.

The CDR3, as DNA: TGTGCCAGTAGTATTGGTTGGAACACTGAAGCTTTCTTT. It yields the protein CASSIGWNTEAFF. V and J are TRBV19 and TRBJ1-1, with D hard to call. The CDR3 is 13 amino acids. With 3 bases removed from V and 1 base from J, the gap between germline ends came to 6 bases. Germline CDR1 reads LNHDA; CDR2 reads SQIVND (reference sequence).

V gene TRBV18 combines with J gene TRBJ2-2; no firm D call. CDR3 length equals 13 residues. Germline CDR1 and CDR2: KGHSH and LQKENI. V lost 0 bases, J lost 6 bases, and 5 bases lay in between. DNA of the CDR3: TGTGCCAGCTCACCACCGTCTGCCGGGGAGCTGTTTTTT. It translates to CASSPPSAGELFF. Full variable domain (outside the CDR3, taken from reference TRBV18 and TRBJ2-2): NAGVMQNPRHLVRRRGQEARLRCSPMKGHSHVYWYRQLPEEGLKFMVYLQKENIIDESGMPKERFSAEFPKEGPSILRIQQVVRGDSAAYFCASSPPSAGELFFGEGSRLTVL.

J is TRBJ2-2 and V is TRBV5-4; TRBD1 is a possible D gene (5 bases). The CDR3 is made up of 15 amino acids. CDR1 is SGHNT and CDR2 is YYREEE in the germline V gene (reference sequence). Trimming pared 4 bases from V and 1 base from J, leaving 11 bases between. In DNA, the CDR3 is TGTGCCAGCAGCCTGAAGGGGATGAACACCGGGGAGCTGTTTTTT. It codes for CASSLKGMNTGELFF.

The chain joins TRBV6-5 to TRBJ1-2, with 9 bases matching TRBD1. V lost 2 bases, J lost 5 bases, and 6 bases stayed unmatched. CDR3 size: 15 residues. Germline V gene data show CDR1 as MNHEY and CDR2 as SVGAGI. Here the CDR3 DNA reads TGTGCCAGCAGTTACGGAGCGGACAGGGGTTATGGCTACACCTTC. This gives the protein CASSYGADRGYGYTF.

The table lists this clone with a count of one. V gene TRBV28 combines with J gene TRBJ1-1; tentative D call: TRBD1 (5 bases). Germline CDR1 is MDHEN and CDR2 is SYDVKM. V lost 5 bases and J lost 10, with 20 bases in between. The CDR3 covers 14 residues. The CDR3 region has the DNA TGTGCCAGCAGTGCGGGACCCAGGGCCGCTGGAGCTTTCTTT. Translated: CASSAGPRAAGAFF. The full variable domain, rest sourced from reference TRBV28 and TRBJ1-1, is DVKVTQSSRYLVKRTGEKVFLECVQDMDHENMFWYRQDPGLGLRLIYFSYDVKMKEKGDIPEGYSVSREKKERFSLILESASTNQTSMYLCASSAGPRAAGAFFGQGTRLTVV.

As concerns this clone: This same CDR3 is encoded by further DNA sequences in the sample. The rearrangement links TRBV6-6 to TRBJ2-5; weak D call: TRBD2 (5 bases). With 2 bases removed from V and 5 bases from J, the gap between germline ends came to 6 bases. CDR1 MNHNY and CDR2 SVGAGI come from the germline V gene (reference sequence). The CDR3 runs 12 residues. The CDR3 region has the DNA TGTGCCAGCAGTTACGGCGGGGAGACCCAGTACTTC. Protein: CASSYGGETQYF.

This sequence joins TRBV5-4 and TRBJ2-5, with a tentative D call TRBD2 (7 bases). V was clipped by 3 bases and J by 4 bases, with 13 bases between them. The CDR3 is 14 amino acids. CDR1 and CDR2 (germline): SGHNT, YYREEE (reference sequence). The CDR3 DNA follows: TGTGCCAGCAGCTGGAAGGGGGGGGGAGAGACCCAGTACTTC. Its protein product is CASSWKGGGETQYF.

V is TRBV6-5 and J is TRBJ2-7; 7 nucleotides match TRBD1. The CDR3 has 13 amino acids. CDR1 and CDR2 from the germline V gene are MNHEY and SVGAGI. Trimming took 2 bases from V and 9 from J; bases not matched to a gene: 7. In DNA form, the CDR3 reads TGTGCCAGCAGTTACGACAGGGAACGGAGGCAGTACTTC. Translation: CASSYDRERRQYF.

The gene calls are TRBV2 and TRBJ2-2, with 8 bases matching TRBD2. The junction had 6 bases not matched to a gene; V was cut back by 4 bases and J by 8 bases. The CDR3 is made up of 14 amino acids. From germline, CDR1 is SNHLY and CDR2 FYNNEI. The CDR3 DNA is TGTGCCAGCAGTGGTGGACTAGCTTCGGGGGAGCTGTTTTTT. Its protein is CASSGGLASGELFF.

The chain joins TRBV7-2 to TRBJ1-1; D is unresolved. This CDR3 is built from 14 residues. Trimming took off 5 bases at V and 0 bases at J, with 10 bases between the two ends. Germline assignment: CDR1 SGHTA and CDR2 FQGNSA. The CDR3 DNA reads as TGTGCCAGCAGCCCCTACACGATGAACACTGAAGCTTTCTTT. This codes for CASSPYTMNTEAFF.

The chain employs TRBV18 and TRBJ2-3; 10 nucleotides agree with TRBD2. The germline CDR1 and CDR2 sequences are KGHSH and LQKENI. J lost 2 bases, V lost 3 bases, and 8 bases had no gene match. The CDR3 consists of 17 residues. The CDR3 is CASSPELLAGNTDTQYF. CDR3 coding DNA: TGTGCCAGCTCACCGGAACTACTAGCGGGAAACACAGATACGCAGTATTTT. The variable domain in full, completed from reference TRBV18 and TRBJ2-3, reads NAGVMQNPRHLVRRRGQEARLRCSPMKGHSHVYWYRQLPEEGLKFMVYLQKENIIDESGMPKERFSAEFPKEGPSILRIQQVVRGDSAAYFCASSPELLAGNTDTQYFGPGTRLTVL.

The chain couples TRBV5-1 to TRBJ2-7, with D unclear. The germline V and J ends were trimmed by 0 bases and 2 bases, with 9 bases remaining between them. This CDR3 region has 14 residues. Germline V gene lookup returns CDR1 SGHRS and CDR2 YFSETQ. CDR3 nucleotide sequence: TGCGCCAGCAGCTTGGGGTCAGACCCCTACGAGCAGTACTTC. It translates to CASSLGSDPYEQYF.

This clone was seen only a few times. The genes are TRBV18 and TRBJ1-4; D gene uncertain. The CDR3 length is 14 residues. The V and J ends lost 3 bases and 3 bases respectively, with 8 bases between them. Per germline, CDR1 KGHSH and CDR2 LQKENI. CDR3 nucleotides: TGTGCCAGCTCACCCTCCGGATCTAATGAAAAACTGTTTTTT. Translated, it gives CASSPSGSNEKLFF.

The chain carries TRBV2 and TRBJ1-4; D is ambiguous. V dropped 7 bases and J dropped 3 bases, with 15 bases sitting between them. There are 15 residues in the CDR3. Germline CDR1 reads SNHLY; CDR2 reads FYNNEI. The CDR3 sequence is CASNPLSSANEKLFF. CDR3 nucleotides: TGTGCCAGCAACCCACTGTCGAGCGCTAATGAAAAACTGTTTTTT.

V usage is TRBV28 and J usage is TRBJ2-7; TRBD1 matches 9 bases. This CDR3 region has 15 residues. Germline values: CDR1 MDHEN, CDR2 SYDVKM. V was clipped by 0 bases and J by 5 bases; unmatched bases: 5. For the CDR3, the DNA is TGTGCCAGCAGTTTATGGGGGACAGGGATCGACGAGCAGTACTTC. Translated: CASSLWGTGIDEQYF. Looking up the rest from reference TRBV28 and TRBJ2-7 gives the full variable domain: DVKVTQSSRYLVKRTGEKVFLECVQDMDHENMFWYRQDPGLGLRLIYFSYDVKMKEKGDIPEGYSVSREKKERFSLILESASTNQTSMYLCASSLWGTGIDEQYFGPGTRLTVT.

This rearrangement joins TRBV5-1 to TRBJ2-1, with D perhaps TRBD1 (5 bases). The CDR3 has 13 amino acids. CDR1 and CDR2 (germline): SGHRS, YFSETQ. The V gene lost 5 bases and the J gene lost 7 bases, with 13 bases spanning the gap. The CDR3 DNA sequence: TGCGCCAGCAGAGGGGTATCAGAAAATGAGCAGTTCTTC. It codes for CASRGVSENEQFF. Combining the CDR3 with reference TRBV5-1 and TRBJ2-1 gives the whole variable domain KAGVTQTPRYLIKTRGQQVTLSCSPISGHRSVSWYQQTPGQGLQFLFEYFSETQRNKGNFPGRFSGRQFSNSRSEMNVSTLELGDSALYLCASRGVSENEQFFGPGTRLTVL.

This chain uses TRBV2 with TRBJ2-7; maybe TRBD1 (5 bases). V was shortened by 7 bases and J by 5 bases, with 12 bases between the two germline ends. Germline V gene sequence: CDR1 SNHLY, CDR2 FYNNEI. The CDR3 is made up of 12 amino acids. The CDR3 region is CASTGQGHEQYF. DNA of the CDR3: TGTGCCAGCACTGGGCAGGGCCACGAGCAGTACTTC.

The rearrangement joins TRBV5-1 to TRBJ1-2; 8 positions match TRBD1. CDR3 length: 15 amino acids. Trimming removed 3 bases from V and 4 bases from J; junction bases left unmatched: 8. Germline V gene data show CDR1 as SGHRS and CDR2 as YFSETQ. The CDR3 bases are TGCGCCAGCAGCTCCGGACAGGGAGGAATCTATGGCTACACCTTC. Translating gives CASSSGQGGIYGYTF. Supplemented by reference TRBV5-1 and TRBJ1-2, the full variable domain reads KAGVTQTPRYLIKTRGQQVTLSCSPISGHRSVSWYQQTPGQGLQFLFEYFSETQRNKGNFPGRFSGRQFSNSRSEMNVSTLELGDSALYLCASSSGQGGIYGYTFGSGTRLTVV.

The rearrangement links TRBV7-2 to TRBJ1-1, with 9 bases that match TRBD1. The trim removed 6 bases at V and 6 bases at J, leaving 8 bases unmatched. The CDR3 is 14 amino acids. Looked up from germline, CDR1 is SGHTA and CDR2 is FQGNSA. The CDR3 here is CASRLRDRAPEAFF. The DNA of the CDR3 is TGTGCCAGCAGGCTCCGGGACAGGGCACCTGAAGCTTTCTTT.

This chain connects TRBV5-6 to TRBJ1-5; D not resolved. The germline CDR1 and CDR2 sequences are SGHDT and YYEEEE. The CDR3 totals 14 residues. V was trimmed by 4 bases and J by 5 bases, leaving 13 bases between them. CDR3 protein: CASSSRVEHQPQHF. CDR3 bases: TGTGCCAGCAGCAGTCGGGTAGAGCATCAGCCCCAGCATTTT.

This rearrangement joins TRBV5-5 to TRBJ1-2; 11 bases line up with TRBD1. The CDR3 has 15 residues. The junction had 8 bases not matched to a gene; V was cut back by 4 bases and J by 6 bases. CDR1 and CDR2 from the germline V gene are SGHKS and YYEKEE (reference sequence). The DNA for the CDR3 is TGTGCCAGCAGCACTCAGGACAGGGGGCCCGATGGCTACACCTTC. Protein: CASSTQDRGPDGYTF. Together with reference TRBV5-5 and TRBJ1-2, the CDR3 gives the full variable domain: DAGVTQSPTHLIKTRGQQVTLRCSPISGHKSVSWYQQVLGQGPQFIFQYYEKEERGRGNFPDRFSARQFPNYSSELNVNALLLGDSALYLCASSTQDRGPDGYTFGSGTRLTVV.

The gene calls are TRBV29-1 and TRBJ2-1, with D perhaps TRBD2 (6 bases). V lost 4 bases to trimming and J lost 4 bases, with 14 bases between them. The CDR3 has 14 residues. CDR1 and CDR2 (germline): SQVTM, ANQGSEA. CDR3 protein: CSVGAREEYNEQFF. The CDR3 coding sequence is TGCAGCGTTGGGGCCAGGGAGGAATACAATGAGCAGTTCTTC.

The chain links TRBV28 to TRBJ1-5; TRBD1 might be the D (6 bases). With 6 bases removed from V and 4 bases from J, the gap between germline ends came to 16 bases. Germline values: CDR1 MDHEN, CDR2 SYDVKM. This CDR3 is built from 15 residues. In DNA form, the CDR3 reads TGTGCCAGCAGGCCCTCCAAACAGGGAAATCAGCCCCAGCATTTT. Its translation is CASRPSKQGNQPQHF.

V usage is TRBV28 and J usage is TRBJ2-1, with 7 bases matching TRBD1. Germline V gene sequence: CDR1 MDHEN, CDR2 SYDVKM. This CDR3 comprises 15 residues. With 6 bases clipped from V and 1 base from J, the junction kept 6 bases outside the gene matches. DNA of the CDR3: TGTGCCAGCAGCCAAGGACAGGTTTCCTACAATGAGCAGTTCTTC. Its translation is CASSQGQVSYNEQFF.

This chain uses TRBV19 with TRBJ1-1; 7 bases are shared with TRBD1. From germline, CDR1 is LNHDA and CDR2 SQIVND (reference sequence). The CDR3 totals 13 residues. V lost 5 bases, J lost 5 bases, and 5 bases stayed unmatched. CDR3 in DNA: TGTGCCAGTAGTCCAACAGGGGTTACTGAAGCTTTCTTT. Its translation is CASSPTGVTEAFF.

The chain combines TRBV5-1 with TRBJ1-5; D gene ambiguous. This CDR3 is 14 amino acids long. Trimming took off 5 bases at V and 2 bases at J, with 11 bases between the two ends. Germline assignment: CDR1 SGHRS and CDR2 YFSETQ. The CDR3 protein is CASRLDSGNQPQHF. The CDR3 DNA follows: TGCGCCAGCAGGCTTGACTCGGGCAATCAGCCCCAGCATTTT.

The chain uses TRBV20-1 and TRBJ1-2; D unresolved. Germline V gene data show CDR1 as DFQATT and CDR2 as SNEGSKA (reference sequence). Trimming took off 1 base at V and 8 bases at J, with 2 bases between the two ends. The CDR3 is 9 amino acids. The CDR3 spells CSARVGYTF. Here the CDR3 DNA reads TGCAGTGCTAGAGTAGGCTACACCTTC.

This chain's CDR3 is CASSRPGGAYNEQFF. DNA of the CDR3: TGTGCCAGCAGCCGGCCGGGAGGGGCCTACAATGAGCAGTTCTTC. The gene calls are TRBV7-2 and TRBJ2-1, with 8 nucleotides matching TRBD2. Losses at the gene ends were 5 bases for V and 2 bases for J; bases not matched to a gene: 5. The CDR3 has 15 amino acids. Germline CDR1 is SGHTA and CDR2 is FQGNSA. The full variable domain, with the rest looked up from reference TRBV7-2 and TRBJ2-1, is GAGVSQSPSNKVTEKGKDVELRCDPISGHTALYWYRQSLGQGLEFLIYFQGNSAPDKSGLPSDRFSAERTGGSVSTLTIQRTQQEDSAVYLCASSRPGGAYNEQFFGPGTRLTVL.

The chain couples TRBV6-4 to TRBJ2-2; 8 bases are a match to TRBD2. The germline V gene encodes CDR1 MRHNA and CDR2 SNTAGT. The CDR3 has 16 residues. V lost 2 bases, J lost 1 base, and 3 bases stayed unmatched. In DNA form, the CDR3 reads TGTGCCAGCAGTGACCTAGCGGGCCAGAACACCGGGGAGCTGTTTTTT. It specifies CASSDLAGQNTGELFF.

This clone was counted a single time. The V and J genes are TRBV6-5 and TRBJ2-1; D may be TRBD2 (5 bases). The V end was cut by 5 bases, the J end by 11 bases, with 13 bases between. Germline-derived CDR1 and CDR2 are MNHEY and SVGAGI. There are 12 residues in the CDR3. Here the CDR3 reads CASSRTSGQQFF. CDR3 in DNA: TGTGCCAGCAGTCGAACTAGTGGACAGCAGTTCTTC.

To note about this clone: An end of the junction differs from the germline gene, which may be a read error. The chain carries TRBV19 and TRBJ2-2; 7 bases are shared with TRBD1. CDR3 length: 14 residues. Germline V gene sequence: CDR1 LNHDA, CDR2 SQIVND (reference sequence). CDR3 region: CASSIQQGIGELLF. The CDR3 nucleotides read TGTGCCAGTAGCATTCAACAGGGGATCGGGGAGCTGCTTTTT.

J is TRBJ1-5 and V is TRBV6-5; the D gene is possibly TRBD1 (5 bases). The ends were cut back, 6 bases at V and 2 bases at J, with 11 bases in the middle. This CDR3 is 14 amino acids long. The germline V gene has CDR1 MNHEY and CDR2 SVGAGI. This chain's CDR3 is CASSPGRGNQPQHF. CDR3 sequence (DNA): TGTGCCAGCAGCCCGGGACGGGGCAATCAGCCCCAGCATTTT.